This passage covers 9 T cell receptor beta chains from one sample sequenced in a study of brain T cells in children with intractable seizures (TCRdb year 2021). In the paper's terms, the time point label means: resected brain tissue, or blood drawn just prior to surgery. The library was produced with the immunoSEQ multiplex PCR assay. Drawn from immuneACCESS, this table holds only the in-frame rearrangements with V and J called that TCRdb kept. Clones are partly lost; checked studies trace under half to an unresolved V gene and leave the rest unexplained. This sample is represented by 110,000 or so clones; approximately 94% of them were singletons. The top ten clonotypes cover about 4% of the sample. This sample comprised peripheral blood, obtained at surgery. Receptors were obtained from a boy less than two years old with hemimegalencephaly and intractable seizures.

This clone has more than one count but fewer than ten. This chain's CDR3 is CASSYPGQNSPLHF. The CDR3 DNA sequence: TGTGCCAGCAGTTACCCGGGACAGAATTCACCCCTCCACTTT. The rearrangement uses TRBV27 and TRBJ1-6; the match to TRBD1 covers 7 bases. CDR3 length: 14 residues. Germline V gene data show CDR1 as MNHEY and CDR2 as SMNVEV (reference sequence). Trimming at V came to 4 bases and at J to 7 bases, leaving 4 bases not matched to a gene.

V usage is TRBV4-2 and J usage is TRBJ2-1; no clear D. The CDR3 is 12 residues long. Trimming shortened V by 0 bases and J by 7 bases, and 4 bases separated the two germline ends. Germline CDR1 LGHNA, CDR2 YNFKEQ. CDR3 in DNA: TGTGCCAGCAGCCAAGATCTAAATGAGCAGTTCTTC. Its protein is CASSQDLNEQFF.

V and J are TRBV7-2 and TRBJ2-1; the D gene is possibly TRBD2 (5 bases). Looked up from germline, CDR1 is SGHTA and CDR2 is FQGNSA. This CDR3 spans 13 amino acids. Trimming took off 3 bases at V and 4 bases at J, with 7 bases between the two ends. This CDR3 is CASSFPGYNEQFF. The CDR3, as DNA: TGTGCCAGCAGCTTCCCGGGGTACAATGAGCAGTTCTTC.

The chain carries TRBV27 and TRBJ2-3; D may be TRBD2 (6 bases). Trimming took 5 bases from V and 3 from J, leaving 15 bases between them. Germline V gene lookup returns CDR1 MNHEY and CDR2 SMNVEV (reference sequence). This CDR3 contains 15 residues. The chain's CDR3 is CASSPILAGTDTQYF. The DNA of the CDR3 is TGTGCCAGCAGTCCTATACTAGCAGGGACAGATACGCAGTATTTT.

V is TRBV11-2 and J is TRBJ2-3; 8 bases are a match to TRBD2. Germline lookup yields CDR1 SGHAT and CDR2 FQNNGV. The CDR3 sequence is 15 residues long. V lost 0 bases and J lost 2; bases outside the gene matches: 1. CDR3 region: CASSLDSGNTDTQYF. CDR3 DNA: TGTGCCAGCAGCTTAGATAGCGGGAACACAGATACGCAGTATTTT.

The rearrangement uses TRBV15 and TRBJ1-4; D is possibly TRBD1 (5 bases). Per the germline V gene, CDR1 is LNHNV and CDR2 is YYDKDF (reference sequence). Deletions cut 0 bases from V and 0 bases from J, with 17 bases between. This CDR3 comprises 19 residues. CDR3 residues: CATSRDMAGRAATNEKLFF. CDR3 DNA sequence: TGTGCCACCAGCAGAGATATGGCAGGGCGCGCGGCAACTAATGAAAAACTGTTTTTT.

This clone has a single count. The V and J genes are TRBV5-8 and TRBJ2-3; D gene unclear. Trimming pared 2 bases from V and 4 bases from J, leaving 8 bases between. This CDR3 has 13 residues. CDR1 is SGHTS and CDR2 is YDEGEE in the germline V gene. The CDR3 region is CASSFGRSDTQYF. The DNA of the CDR3 is TGTGCCAGCAGCTTCGGGCGGTCAGATACGCAGTATTTT.

This chain links TRBV6-2 or TRBV6-3 with TRBJ1-5, with 8 bases fitting TRBD1. CDR1 and CDR2 (germline): MNHEY, SVGEGT. J gave up 7 bases and V 1 base, and 3 bases lay outside the gene matches. The CDR3 runs to 14 residues. CDR3 sequence: CASSYFDRGQPQHF. CDR3 coding DNA: TGTGCCAGCAGTTACTTCGACAGGGGACAGCCCCAGCATTTT.

The V and J genes are TRBV30 and TRBJ1-1; tentatively, D is TRBD1 (5 bases). Trimming took off 2 bases at V and 5 bases at J, with 12 bases between the two ends. This CDR3 is 13 amino acids long. From germline, CDR1 is GTSNPN and CDR2 SVGIG (reference sequence). The chain's CDR3 is CAWSFQGRTEAFF. The DNA for the CDR3 is TGTGCCTGGAGTTTTCAGGGTAGGACTGAAGCTTTCTTT.